The clone carrying this T cell receptor beta chain was picked up a small number of times. What it binds is not known. The authors built TCR beta libraries using iRepertoire HTBI primers and Arm-PCR of CDR3 regions. Each CDR3 protein is one row after TCRdb ran MiXCR on the multiplex PCR reads. Of 380,000 or so distinct CDR3 sequences listed, 15% to 20% were seen once; the top ten hold around 20%. Time point defined: newly diagnosed GD, antithyroid drugs for less than 3 months. Following extraction of RNA from PBMCs, that RNA was used to make the TCR library. The CDR3 sequence is 13 residues long. Germline V gives CDR1 DFQATT, CDR2 SNEGSKA (reference sequence). The V gene end was trimmed by 3 bases and the J gene end by 5 bases; junction bases not matched to a gene: 6. The sample belongs to a study of regulatory T cells in long-lasting Graves disease. Study-level findings and limits: Reduced TCR diversity was observed in persistent Graves' patients versus newly diagnosed patients.

A further study also used this sample, focusing on T cells in Graves' hyperthyroidism and ophthalmopathy. That report adds: Onset of ophthalmopathy came a median 6.5 months after the model predicted it.

This rearrangement joins TRBV20-1 to TRBJ2-7; 8 bases are a match to TRBD2. The sequence was collected from a woman between 18 and 29 years old with Graves disease. Sequences were derived from peripheral blood mononuclear cells (PBMCs), sampled at new diagnosis, from a patient treated with antithyroid drugs. CDR3 loop: CSASVSGRNEQYF. DNA for the CDR3: TGCAGTGCTAGTGTGAGCGGGAGAAACGAGCAGTACTTC.